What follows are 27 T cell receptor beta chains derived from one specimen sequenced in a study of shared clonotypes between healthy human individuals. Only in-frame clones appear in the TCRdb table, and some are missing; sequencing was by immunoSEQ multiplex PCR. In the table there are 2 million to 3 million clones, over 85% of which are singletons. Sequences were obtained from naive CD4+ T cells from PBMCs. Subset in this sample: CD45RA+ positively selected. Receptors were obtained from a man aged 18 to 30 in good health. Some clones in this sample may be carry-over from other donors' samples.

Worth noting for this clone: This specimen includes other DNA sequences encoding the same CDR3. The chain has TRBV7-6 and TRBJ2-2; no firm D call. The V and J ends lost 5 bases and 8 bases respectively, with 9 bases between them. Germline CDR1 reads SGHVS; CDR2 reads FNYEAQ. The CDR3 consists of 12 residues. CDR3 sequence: CASSLRSGELFF. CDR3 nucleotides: TGTGCCAGCAGCCTAAGATCGGGGGAGCTGTTTTTT.

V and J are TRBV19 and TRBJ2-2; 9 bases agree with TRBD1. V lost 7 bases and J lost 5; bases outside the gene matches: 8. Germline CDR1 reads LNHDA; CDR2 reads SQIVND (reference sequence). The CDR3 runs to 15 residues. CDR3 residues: CASTPQGAGTGELFF. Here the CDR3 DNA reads TGTGCCAGTACCCCACAGGGGGCAGGGACCGGGGAGCTGTTTTTT.

DNA of the CDR3: TGTGCCAGCAGCTTAGGGGTTACGAAAGAGACCCAGTACTTC. This translates into CASSLGVTKETQYF. This chain connects TRBV7-2 to TRBJ2-5; D uncertain. V was cut by 1 base and J by 3 bases, with 9 bases left in between. Germline-derived CDR1 and CDR2 are SGHTA and FQGNSA. This CDR3 spans 14 amino acids.

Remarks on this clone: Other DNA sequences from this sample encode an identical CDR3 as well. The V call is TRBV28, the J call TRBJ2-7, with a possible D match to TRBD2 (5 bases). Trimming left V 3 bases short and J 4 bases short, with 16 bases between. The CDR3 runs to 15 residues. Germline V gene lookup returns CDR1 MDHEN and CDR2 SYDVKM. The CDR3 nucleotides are TGTGCCAGCAGTTTTGGGCGGGTTGGGTCGTACGAGCAGTACTTC. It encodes CASSFGRVGSYEQYF. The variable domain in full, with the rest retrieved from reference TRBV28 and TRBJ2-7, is DVKVTQSSRYLVKRTGEKVFLECVQDMDHENMFWYRQDPGLGLRLIYFSYDVKMKEKGDIPEGYSVSREKKERFSLILESASTNQTSMYLCASSFGRVGSYEQYFGPGTRLTVT.

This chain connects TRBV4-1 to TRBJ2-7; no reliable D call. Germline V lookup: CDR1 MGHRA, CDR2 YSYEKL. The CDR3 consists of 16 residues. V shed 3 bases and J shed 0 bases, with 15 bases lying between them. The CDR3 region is CASSHPRMDGSYEQYF. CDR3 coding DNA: TGCGCCAGCAGCCACCCTCGGATGGACGGCTCCTACGAGCAGTACTTC.

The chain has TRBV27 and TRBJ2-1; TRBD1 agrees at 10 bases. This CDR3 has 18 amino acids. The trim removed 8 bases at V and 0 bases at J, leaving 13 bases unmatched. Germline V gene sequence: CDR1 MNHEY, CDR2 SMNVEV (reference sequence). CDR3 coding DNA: TGTGCCAGCGGCAACGGGACAGGGGTCTTGAGCTCCTACAATGAGCAGTTCTTC. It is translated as CASGNGTGVLSSYNEQFF.

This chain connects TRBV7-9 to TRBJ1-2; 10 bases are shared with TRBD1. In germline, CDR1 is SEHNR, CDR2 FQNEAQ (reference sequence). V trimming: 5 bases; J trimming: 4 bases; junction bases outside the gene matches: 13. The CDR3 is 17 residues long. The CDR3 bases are TGTGCCAGCAGCCCTGGGGGGACAGGGGCATTTGGCTATGGCTACACCTTC. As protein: CASSPGGTGAFGYGYTF.

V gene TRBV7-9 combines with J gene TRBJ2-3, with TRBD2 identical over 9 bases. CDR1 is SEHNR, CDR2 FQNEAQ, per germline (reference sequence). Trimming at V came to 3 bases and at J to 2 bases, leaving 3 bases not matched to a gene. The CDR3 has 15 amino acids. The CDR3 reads CASSFLAGFTDTQYF. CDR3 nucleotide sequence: TGTGCCAGCAGCTTCCTAGCGGGGTTCACAGATACGCAGTATTTT. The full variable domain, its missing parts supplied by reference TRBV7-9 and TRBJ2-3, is DTGVSQNPRHKITKRGQNVTFRCDPISEHNRLYWYRQTLGQGPEFLTYFQNEAQLEKSRLLSDRFSAERPKGSFSTLEIQRTEQGDSAMYLCASSFLAGFTDTQYFGPGTRLTVL.

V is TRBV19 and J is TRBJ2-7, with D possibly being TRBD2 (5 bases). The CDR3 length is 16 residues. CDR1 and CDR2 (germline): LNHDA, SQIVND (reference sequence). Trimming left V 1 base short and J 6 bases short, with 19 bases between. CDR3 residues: CASSIGPFVEVGEQYF. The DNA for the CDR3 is TGTGCCAGTAGTATAGGCCCCTTTGTGGAGGTCGGCGAGCAGTACTTC.

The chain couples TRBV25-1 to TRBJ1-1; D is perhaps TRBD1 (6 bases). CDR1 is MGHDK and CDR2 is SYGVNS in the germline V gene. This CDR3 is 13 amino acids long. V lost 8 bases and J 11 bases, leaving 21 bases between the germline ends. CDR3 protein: CASWRYREIMAFF. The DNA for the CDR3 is TGTGCCAGCTGGCGTTACAGGGAGATTATGGCTTTCTTT.

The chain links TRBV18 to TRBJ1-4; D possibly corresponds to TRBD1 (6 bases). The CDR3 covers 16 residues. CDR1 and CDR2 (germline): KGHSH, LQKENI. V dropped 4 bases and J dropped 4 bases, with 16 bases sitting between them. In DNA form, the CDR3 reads TGTGCCAGCTCACTCAATTCGGACAGCCTTAATGAAAAACTGTTTTTT. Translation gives CASSLNSDSLNEKLFF.

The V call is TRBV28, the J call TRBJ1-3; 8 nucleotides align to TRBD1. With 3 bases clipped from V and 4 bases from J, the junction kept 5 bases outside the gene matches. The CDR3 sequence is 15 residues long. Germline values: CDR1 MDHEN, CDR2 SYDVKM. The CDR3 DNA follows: TGTGCCAGCAGTTTGACAGGGGCCCTCGGAAACACCATATATTTT. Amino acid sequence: CASSLTGALGNTIYF.

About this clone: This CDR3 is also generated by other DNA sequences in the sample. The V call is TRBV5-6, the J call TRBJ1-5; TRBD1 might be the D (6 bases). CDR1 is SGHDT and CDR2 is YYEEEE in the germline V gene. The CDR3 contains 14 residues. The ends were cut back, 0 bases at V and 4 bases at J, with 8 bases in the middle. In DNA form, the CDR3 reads TGTGCCAGCAGCTTGGGGACAGCGAATCAGCCCCAGCATTTT. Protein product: CASSLGTANQPQHF.

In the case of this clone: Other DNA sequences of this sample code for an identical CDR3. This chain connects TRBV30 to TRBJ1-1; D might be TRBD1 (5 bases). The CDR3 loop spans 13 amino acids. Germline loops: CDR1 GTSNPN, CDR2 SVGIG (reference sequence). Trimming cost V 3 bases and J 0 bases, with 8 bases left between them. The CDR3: CAWSAGLNTEAFF. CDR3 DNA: TGTGCCTGGAGCGCAGGGTTGAACACTGAAGCTTTCTTT.

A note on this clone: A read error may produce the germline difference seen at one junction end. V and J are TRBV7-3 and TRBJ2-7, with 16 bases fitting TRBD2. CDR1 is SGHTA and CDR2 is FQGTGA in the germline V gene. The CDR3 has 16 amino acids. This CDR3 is CASSLTGLAGGREQYF. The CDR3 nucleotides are TGTGCCAGCAGCCTAACGGGACTAGCGGGAGGGCGCGAGCAGTACTTC.

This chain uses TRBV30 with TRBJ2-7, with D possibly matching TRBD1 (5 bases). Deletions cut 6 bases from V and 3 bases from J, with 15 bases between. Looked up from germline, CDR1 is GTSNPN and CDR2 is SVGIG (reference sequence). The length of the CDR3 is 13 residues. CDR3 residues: CACLTGGNYEQYF. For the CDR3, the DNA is TGTGCCTGCTTAACAGGTGGGAACTACGAGCAGTACTTC. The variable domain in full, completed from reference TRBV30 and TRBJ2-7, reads SQTIHQWPATLVQPVGSPLSLECTVEGTSNPNLYWYRQAAGRGLQLLFYSVGIGQISSEVPQNLSASRPQDRQFILSSKKLLLSDSGFYLCACLTGGNYEQYFGPGTRLTVT.

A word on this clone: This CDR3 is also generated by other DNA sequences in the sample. The CDR3 region is CASSQRQGYEQYF. The CDR3 coding sequence is TGCGCCAGCAGCCAGAGGCAGGGCTACGAGCAGTACTTC. The genes are TRBV4-3 and TRBJ2-7; TRBD1 might be the D (5 bases). Germline lookup yields CDR1 LGHNA and CDR2 YSLEER. The V end lost 3 bases, the J end lost 3 bases, and 9 bases lay between the germline ends. CDR3 length equals 13 residues.

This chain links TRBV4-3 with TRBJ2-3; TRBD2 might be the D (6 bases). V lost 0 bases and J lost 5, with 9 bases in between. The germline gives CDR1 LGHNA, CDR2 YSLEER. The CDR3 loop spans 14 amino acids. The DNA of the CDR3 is TGCGCCAGCAGCCAAGACGTTAGCGGAGATACGCAGTATTTT. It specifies CASSQDVSGDTQYF.

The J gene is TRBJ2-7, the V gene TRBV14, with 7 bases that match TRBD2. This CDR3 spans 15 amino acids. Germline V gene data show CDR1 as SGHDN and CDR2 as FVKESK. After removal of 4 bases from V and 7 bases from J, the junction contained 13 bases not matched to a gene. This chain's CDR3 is CASSPGAGLYGEQYF. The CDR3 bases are TGTGCCAGCAGCCCAGGAGCGGGACTCTACGGGGAGCAGTACTTC.

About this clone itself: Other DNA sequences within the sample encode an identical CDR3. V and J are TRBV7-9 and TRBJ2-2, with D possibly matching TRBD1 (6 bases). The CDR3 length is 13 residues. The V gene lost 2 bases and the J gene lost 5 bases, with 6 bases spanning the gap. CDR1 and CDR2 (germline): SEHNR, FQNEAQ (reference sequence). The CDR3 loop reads CASSLQGTGELFF. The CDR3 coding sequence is TGTGCCAGCAGCTTACAGGGGACCGGGGAGCTGTTTTTT.

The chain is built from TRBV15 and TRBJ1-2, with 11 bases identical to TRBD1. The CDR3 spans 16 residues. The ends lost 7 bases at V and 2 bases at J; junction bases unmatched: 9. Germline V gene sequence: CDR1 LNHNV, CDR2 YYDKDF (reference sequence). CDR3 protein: CATTRTGGGMNYGYTF. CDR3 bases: TGTGCCACCACCCGGACAGGGGGCGGGATGAACTATGGCTACACCTTC.

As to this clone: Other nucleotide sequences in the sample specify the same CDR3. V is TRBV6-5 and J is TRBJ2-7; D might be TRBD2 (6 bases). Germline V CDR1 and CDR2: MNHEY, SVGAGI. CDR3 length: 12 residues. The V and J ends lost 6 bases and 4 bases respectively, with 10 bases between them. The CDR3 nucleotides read TGTGCCAGCAGAGGCGGGGCATACGAGCAGTACTTC. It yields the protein CASRGGAYEQYF.

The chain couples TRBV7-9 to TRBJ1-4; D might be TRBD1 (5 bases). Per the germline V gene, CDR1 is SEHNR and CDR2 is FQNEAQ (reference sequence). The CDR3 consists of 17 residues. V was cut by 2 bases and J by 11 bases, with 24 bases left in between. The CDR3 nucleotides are TGTGCCAGCAGCTTATCGTGGGGACGTACGGGGGTACAGAAACTGTTTTTT. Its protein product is CASSLSWGRTGVQKLFF.

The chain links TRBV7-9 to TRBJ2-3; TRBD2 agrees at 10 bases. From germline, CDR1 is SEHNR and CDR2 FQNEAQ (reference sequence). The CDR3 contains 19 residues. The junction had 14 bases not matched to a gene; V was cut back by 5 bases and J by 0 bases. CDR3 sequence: CASSHTGTSGMGSTDTQYF. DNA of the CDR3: TGTGCCAGCAGCCACACGGGCACTAGCGGGATGGGGAGCACAGATACGCAGTATTTT.

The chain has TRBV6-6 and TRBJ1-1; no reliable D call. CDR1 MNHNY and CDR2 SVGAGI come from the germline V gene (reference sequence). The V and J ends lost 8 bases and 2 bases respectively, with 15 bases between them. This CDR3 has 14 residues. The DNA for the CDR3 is TGTGCCAGCCGACCGCCCCAGGTAAACACTGAAGCTTTCTTT. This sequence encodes CASRPPQVNTEAFF.

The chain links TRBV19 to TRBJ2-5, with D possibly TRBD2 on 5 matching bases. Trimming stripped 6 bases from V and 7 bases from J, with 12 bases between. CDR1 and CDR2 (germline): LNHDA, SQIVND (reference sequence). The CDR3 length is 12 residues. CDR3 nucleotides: TGTGCCAGTAGCAACCTAGGAGGGACCCAGTACTTC. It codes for CASSNLGGTQYF.

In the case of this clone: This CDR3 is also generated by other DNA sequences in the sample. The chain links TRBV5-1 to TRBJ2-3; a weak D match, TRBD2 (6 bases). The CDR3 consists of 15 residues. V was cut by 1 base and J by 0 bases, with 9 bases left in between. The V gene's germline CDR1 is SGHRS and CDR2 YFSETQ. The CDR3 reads CASSLRGISTDTQYF. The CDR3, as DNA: TGCGCCAGCAGCTTGCGCGGGATAAGCACAGATACGCAGTATTTT. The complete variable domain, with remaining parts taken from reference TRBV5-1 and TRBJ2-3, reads KAGVTQTPRYLIKTRGQQVTLSCSPISGHRSVSWYQQTPGQGLQFLFEYFSETQRNKGNFPGRFSGRQFSNSRSEMNVSTLELGDSALYLCASSLRGISTDTQYFGPGTRLTVL.